These T cell receptor beta chains were read from a single sample in a study of cytomegalovirus exposure and HLA in healthy donors. Libraries were prepared by immunoSEQ multiplex PCR; TCRdb keeps only in-frame clonotypes and omits some of them. The sample lists 100,000 to 150,000 clones; about 78% were seen once. The sample was PBMCs. These receptors were collected from a man aged 25 to 45 in good health and CMV-seronegative. Each CDR3 is given with its conserved first and last residue. The order of the fields is clone size, D gene, V gene, J gene, CDR3 DNA, CDR3 protein. D genes are given only for firm matches. Not every row has a clone size; where given, it reads once, few, many or a size class.

>NA|TRBD1|TRBV10-2|TRBJ1-2
TGCGCCAGCAGTGGAGGAATGGGACAGGGAAGCTTTGGCTACACCTTC
CASSGGMGQGSFGYTF
>NA|NA|TRBV30|TRBJ2-4
TGTGCCTGGAGTGTACAGGGAACCAAAAACATTCAGTACTTC
CAWSVQGTKNIQYF
>NA|TRBD1|TRBV7-8|TRBJ2-7
TGTGCCAGCAGCGATCCGGGACAGATATACGAGCAGTACTTC
CASSDPGQIYEQYF
>NA|TRBD1|TRBV11-2|TRBJ1-5
TGTGCCAGCAGCTTAAAATACGCAGGGGGTTTAAATCAGCCCCAGCATTTT
CASSLKYAGGLNQPQHF
>NA|NA|TRBV11-2|TRBJ1-1
TGTGCCAGCAGCTCCGGAATGCGGGGAATGAACACTGAAGCTTTCTTT
CASSSGMRGMNTEAFF
>NA|NA|TRBV7-9|TRBJ1-2
TGTTCCAGCAGCTTAGACAGCTATGGCTACACCTTC
CSSSLDSYGYTF
>NA|TRBD1|TRBV11-2|TRBJ2-5
TGTGCCAGCAGCGGGCCGGGACAGGGTCAAGAGACCCAGTACTTC
CASSGPGQGQETQYF
>NA|TRBD2|TRBV11-2|TRBJ2-1
TGTGCCAGCAGTCGAGGACTAGCGGGGGGTAATGAGCAGCTCTTC
CASSRGLAGGNEQLF
>NA|TRBD1|TRBV10-3|TRBJ2-7
TGTGCCATCAGTCAGGGACAGACCTCCTACGAGCAGTACTTC
CAISQGQTSYEQYF
>few|TRBD2|TRBV28|TRBJ2-7
TGTGCCAGCACCGGGGGGGGGACTCTCTCCTACGAGCAGTACTTC
CASTGGGTLSYEQYF
>NA|TRBD2|TRBV25-1|TRBJ2-2
TGTGCCAGCAGTGAACTAGCGGGGGTAGGGGCGAACACCGGGGAGCTGTTTTTT
CASSELAGVGANTGELFF
>NA|TRBD2|TRBV13|TRBJ2-3
TGTGCCAGCAGCTTCAGGCGGGGAGGGATTAGCACAGATACGCAGTATTTT
CASSFRRGGISTDTQYF
>NA|TRBD1|TRBV18|TRBJ1-1
TGTGCCAGCTCACTCTCATCCGGGACAGGGACTGAAGCTTTCTTT
CASSLSSGTGTEAFF
>few|NA|TRBV4-3|TRBJ1-2
TGCGCCAGCAGCCAAGATCGGTGGGGGGGCTATAACTATGGCTACACCTTC
CASSQDRWGGYNYGYTF
>NA|NA|TRBV19|TRBJ2-1
TGTGCCAGTAGTATAGATCACGGAGCGTCCGACTACTACAATGAGCAGTTCTTC
CASSIDHGASDYYNEQFF
>NA|NA|TRBV19|TRBJ1-4
TGTGCCAGTAGTTCCTCCTGGGGGGGGGAGAATGAAAAACTGTTTTTT
CASSSSWGGENEKLFF
>NA|TRBD2|TRBV7-2|TRBJ2-5
TGTGCCAGCAGCACACTAGCGGGGGAGGGGACCCAGTACTTC
CASSTLAGEGTQYF
>NA|NA|TRBV4-1|TRBJ1-3
TGCGCCAGCAGCTCGATATATTTT
CASSSIYF
>NA|NA|TRBV5-1|TRBJ2-1
TGCGCCAGCAGCTTTCAGTCCAGGGGTGGAACGTCCAATGAGCAGTTCTTC
CASSFQSRGGTSNEQFF
>NA|TRBD1|TRBV19|TRBJ1-5
TGTGCCAGTAGTATTTGGGCAACAGGGGTCGGGAATCAGCCCCAGCATTTT
CASSIWATGVGNQPQHF
>few|NA|TRBV19|TRBJ1-2
TGTGCCAGTAGTATAAGTGCCCGGGACATATATGGCTACACCTTC
CASSISARDIYGYTF
>few|TRBD2|TRBV5-6|TRBJ2-5
TGTGCCAGCAGTTTATTTAGCGGGGGGAGAGAGACCCAGTACTTC
CASSLFSGGRETQYF
>NA|NA|TRBV7-2|TRBJ1-1
TGTGCCAGCAGCAGAGGGGAGGACGCTGAAGCTTTCTTT
CASSRGEDAEAFF
>once|TRBD1|TRBV19|TRBJ1-6
TGTGCCAGTAGTATAGACCGGGACAGTAATTCACCCCTCCACTTT
CASSIDRDSNSPLHF
>NA|TRBD1|TRBV11-2|TRBJ1-2
TGTGCCAGCAGCTCGGGACAGGCTAACTATGGCTACACCTTC
CASSSGQANYGYTF
>few|NA|TRBV7-9|TRBJ2-7
TGTGCCAGCAGCTCCCAGCGATACGAGCAGTACTTC
CASSSQRYEQYF
>once|NA|TRBV29-1|TRBJ1-1
TGCAGCGTTGAAGGAAATGAGGGCCTAAACACTGAAGCTTTCTTT
CSVEGNEGLNTEAFF
>NA|NA|TRBV6-1|TRBJ1-4
TGTGCCAGCAGCGACGGCCGGACAGCCAGTGAAAAACTGTTTTTT
CASSDGRTASEKLFF
>NA|TRBD1|TRBV2|TRBJ1-2
TGTGCCAGCAGTGAAGAGACAGGGTTGGGGGGCTACACCTTC
CASSEETGLGGYTF
>NA|NA|TRBV15|TRBJ2-5
TGTGCCACCAGCAGAGATCGGGGGGCCAGGGCCCCGGGGGCCCAGTACTTC
CATSRDRGARAPGAQYF
>NA|NA|TRBV7-3|TRBJ2-1
TGTGCCAGCAGCCCCGCTGGTGGTGGGACACCTCCACGATACAATGAGCAGTTCTTC
CASSPAGGGTPPRYNEQFF
>few|NA|TRBV4-2|TRBJ1-4
TGTGCCAGCAGCCAAGACCTAGACCGGGAGGGGGCTAATGAAAAACTGTTTTTT
CASSQDLDREGANEKLFF
>NA|TRBD2|TRBV13|TRBJ2-3
TGTGCCAGCAGCTTAGGTCCAGCGGGGGGATTCACAGATACGCAGTATTTT
CASSLGPAGGFTDTQYF
>NA|NA|TRBV5-6|TRBJ1-4
TGTGCCAGCGCACAGGGAATTGCGACTAATGAAAAACTGTTTTTT
CASAQGIATNEKLFF
>NA|TRBD2|TRBV11-2|TRBJ2-3
TGTGCCAGCAGACCCAGCGGGGCGGGGAGGGATACGCAGTATTTT
CASRPSGAGRDTQYF
>NA|NA|TRBV7-3|TRBJ2-5
TGTGCCAGCAGCACCGAAGCTCACCAAGAGACCCAGTACTTC
CASSTEAHQETQYF
>NA|TRBD2|TRBV5-6|TRBJ2-7
TGTGCCAGCAGCTTGGTGGCTAGCGGGGGGGTCGAGCAGTACTTC
CASSLVASGGVEQYF
>NA|TRBD1|TRBV7-7|TRBJ1-5
TGTGCCAGCAGCCTCCGGGACAGGGACAATCAGCCCCAGCATTTT
CASSLRDRDNQPQHF
>NA|TRBD1|TRBV20-1|TRBJ1-1
TGCAGTGCTGAGGACAGGGGGGCTTTCTTT
CSAEDRGAFF
>once|NA|TRBV10-3|TRBJ2-1
TGTGCCATCGGGGGCGGGGGACCCTACAATGAGCAGTTCTTC
CAIGGGGPYNEQFF
>NA|TRBD2|TRBV6-1|TRBJ2-3
TGTGCCAGCAGTGAAGGGACTAGCGGGGGAGATACGCAGTATTTT
CASSEGTSGGDTQYF
>NA|NA|TRBV9|TRBJ1-3
TGTGCCAGCAGCGCCTGGGGCCAGTCCTTAGAAACCATATATTTT
CASSAWGQSLETIYF
>NA|TRBD1|TRBV30|TRBJ2-4
TGTGCCTGGGGGGGGACAGGTTATGTCATTCAGTACTTC
CAWGGTGYVIQYF
>NA|TRBD1|TRBV18|TRBJ1-5
TGTGCCAGCTCACAGGACAGGCATCAGCCCCAGCATTTT
CASSQDRHQPQHF
>NA|NA|TRBV10-2|TRBJ2-7
TGCGCCAGCAGTCCAGGCGTCTCCTACGAGCAGTACTTC
CASSPGVSYEQYF
>few|NA|TRBV9|TRBJ1-1
TGTGCCAGCAGCGCCCCTGGACAGCTACGGAAAGCTTTCTTT
CASSAPGQLRKAFF
>NA|NA|TRBV5-1|TRBJ1-4
TGCGCCAGCAGTGTGACAGCAACTAATGAAAAACTGTTTTTT
CASSVTATNEKLFF
>NA|NA|TRBV2|TRBJ1-2
TGTGCCAGCAGGCCCCCTGGGGGGAGAGGGGCTTATGGCTACACCTTC
CASRPPGGRGAYGYTF
>few|TRBD2|TRBV6-4|TRBJ2-1
TGTGCCAGCAGTGACTCAAGCGGGGGGGCCACTGAGCAGTTCTTC
CASSDSSGGATEQFF
>few|TRBD1|TRBV28|TRBJ1-2
TGTGCCAGCAGTTTCCGGGACAGAGCTAACTATGGCTACACCTTC
CASSFRDRANYGYTF